A selection of T cell receptor beta chains follows, all from one sample in a study of regulatory T cells in long-lasting Graves disease. TCRdb processed the multiplex PCR reads anew with MiXCR; each CDR3 protein has one entry. This sample has over 350,000 distinct CDR3 sequences, with approximately 15% found just once. The same sample was also used in a study of T cells in Graves' hyperthyroidism and ophthalmopathy.

The source material was peripheral blood mononuclear cells (PBMCs), sampled at new diagnosis, from a patient treated with antithyroid drugs. Receptors originate from a middle-aged woman with Graves disease. Both conserved end residues are part of each CDR3. Fields, in order: D gene, V gene, clone size, J gene, CDR3 DNA, CDR3 protein. A D gene is named only where the DNA matches it firmly. Rows give clone size only sometimes, using once, few, many, or a class for an expanded clone.

TRBD2	TRBV20-1	many	TRBJ2-3	TGCAGTGCCGGAGGGGGACTAGCGGGAGAGCGGACAGATACGCAGTATTTT	CSAGGGLAGERTDTQYF
-	TRBV6-5	many	TRBJ1-1	TGTGCCAGCAGTTACTCGGGACAAGGGGCTACTGAAGCTTTCTTT	CASSYSGQGATEAFF
-	TRBV20-1	many	TRBJ1-1	TGCAGTGCTAGAGGGCCGTGGGGGAACACTGAAGCTTTCTTT	CSARGPWGNTEAFF
-	TRBV19	-	TRBJ2-2	TGTGCCAGTAGTATAGTGTGGCGGAGGAACACCGGGGAGCTGTTTTTT	CASSIVWRRNTGELFF
TRBD1	TRBV20-1	many	TRBJ1-5	TGCAGTGCGAGACCGACCGGGACAGGGTGGGAGCCCCAGCATTTT	CSARPTGTGWEPQHF
TRBD2	TRBV15	many	TRBJ2-3	TGTGCCACCAGCAGAGATCATGGGCTAGCGGTCACAGATACGCAGTATTTT	CATSRDHGLAVTDTQYF
-	TRBV27	few	TRBJ2-2	TGTGCCAGCAGTTTACGTGGGCAGGGAAGATCCGGGGAGCTGTTTTTT	CASSLRGQGRSGELFF
-	TRBV28	few	TRBJ2-2	TGTGCCAGCAGTTTACATGGTTACACCGGGGAGCTGTTTTTT	CASSLHGYTGELFF
-	TRBV29-1	many	TRBJ2-6	TGCAGCGTGACAAGGCCTGGGGCCAACGTCCTGACTTTC	CSVTRPGANVLTF
TRBD2	TRBV5-1	-	TRBJ2-1	TGCGCCAGCAGCTTGGTACTAGCGGGCGTCAAGAAAAGCTCCTACAATGAGCAGTTCTTC	CASSLVLAGVKKSSYNEQFF
-	TRBV6-1	many	TRBJ1-1	TGTGCCAGCAGCAAAAACGGTGAAGCTTTCTTT	CASSKNGEAFF
-	TRBV29-1	-	TRBJ2-7	TGCAGCCCCCAAGGGACGGCCCTGTACGAGCAGTACTTC	CSPQGTALYEQYF
TRBD2	TRBV27	many	TRBJ2-1	TGTGCCAGCAGTTCCGAAACTAGCGGGAGTTCGCATGAGCAGTTCTTC	CASSSETSGSSHEQFF
TRBD1	TRBV19	few	TRBJ2-5	TGTGCCAGTAGGAACCGGGACAGGGGCGAAGAGACCCAGTACTTC	CASRNRDRGEETQYF
-	TRBV11-2	many	TRBJ2-2	TGTGCCAGCAGCTCCTCGGACGGATCCAACACCGGGGAGCTGTTTTTT	CASSSSDGSNTGELFF
-	TRBV24-1	many	TRBJ2-1	TGTGCCACCAGTGATTTCGCGGGGAATGAGCAGTTCTTC	CATSDFAGNEQFF
TRBD2	TRBV5-5	few	TRBJ2-3	TGTGCCAGCAGCAATTCACTAGCGCGGAGGGGTCCAGATACGCAGTATTTT	CASSNSLARRGPDTQYF
-	TRBV20-1	many	TRBJ2-5	TGCAGTGCTAGAGATTCTCCACAGATCCAAGAGACCCAGTACTTC	CSARDSPQIQETQYF
-	TRBV15	few	TRBJ2-7	TGTGCCACCAGCAGAGATGACGGCAGGTCCTACGAGCAGTACTTC	CATSRDDGRSYEQYF
TRBD2	TRBV12-3/TRBV12-4	-	TRBJ2-1	TGTGCCAGCAGTTATGGACTAGCGGGCTACAATGAGCAGTTCTTC	CASSYGLAGYNEQFF
-	TRBV12-3/TRBV12-4	many	TRBJ1-2	TGTGCCAGCTTTCGGGGCCACTATGGCTACACCTTC	CASFRGHYGYTF
TRBD1	TRBV12-5	few	TRBJ2-2	TGTGCTAGTGGCTACCAAACCGGGACAGACTACACCGGGGAGCTGTTTTTT	CASGYQTGTDYTGELFF
TRBD2	TRBV12-3/TRBV12-4	many	TRBJ2-5	TGTGCCACCACCTCCAGCCTTGGACTAGCGGGAGGGATGACCCAGTACTTC	CATTSSLGLAGGMTQYF
-	TRBV7-4	-	TRBJ1-4	TGTGCCAGCAGCTTAGTTGCTAGGCAGTATGCAACTAATGAAAAACTGTTTTTC	CASSLVARQYATNEKLFF
-	TRBV12-3/TRBV12-4	many	TRBJ1-5	TGTGCCAGCAGTGCGGCCGGCGGTGGCAATCAGCCCCAGCATTTT	CASSAAGGGNQPQHF
TRBD1	TRBV20-1	many	TRBJ2-2	TGCAGTGCGAGGACAGGGTTAAACACCGGGGAGCTGTTTTTT	CSARTGLNTGELFF